Below are 19 T cell receptor beta chains sequenced from a single sample in a study of blood T cell repertoires in COVID-19 (dated by TCRdb to the early 2020s). The library was built by means of the immunoSEQ multiplex PCR assay. TCRdb mirrors the immuneACCESS table, restricted to in-frame sequences. Some clones are absent from its copies; in checked studies, under half trace to an unresolved V gene, and the reason for the others is unknown. For this sample there are roughly 230,000 clones; nearly 85% appear just once. More than 5.5% of the sample is held by the ten biggest clonotypes. The sequenced sample was peripheral blood. These receptor sequences come from a human donor in a cohort sampled during active COVID-19.

The chain joins TRBV15 to TRBJ2-7; D is possibly TRBD2 (6 bases). Germline V gene lookup returns CDR1 LNHNV and CDR2 YYDKDF (reference sequence). With 0 bases removed from V and 2 bases from J, the gap between germline ends came to 11 bases. The CDR3 has 15 amino acids. CDR3 sequence reads: CATSRDGGIPYEQYF. The CDR3 DNA sequence: TGTGCCACCAGCAGAGATGGAGGGATCCCCTACGAGCAGTACTTC.

The chain links TRBV12-5 to TRBJ2-7; 7 bases agree with TRBD1. CDR1 is LGHNT, CDR2 FRNRAP, per germline. This CDR3 has 16 amino acids. Unmatched junction bases numbered 12, after V lost 4 bases and J lost 3 bases. The CDR3 spells CASGSNRGVVLYEQYF. CDR3 in DNA: TGTGCTAGTGGTTCAAACAGGGGTGTTGTGCTCTACGAGCAGTACTTC.

This chain links TRBV20-1 with TRBJ2-7; tentatively, D is TRBD2 (5 bases). CDR3 length: 15 residues. Germline V gene data show CDR1 as DFQATT and CDR2 as SNEGSKA (reference sequence). V lost 3 bases to trimming and J lost 0 bases, with 15 bases between them. The DNA of the CDR3 is TGCAGTGCTAGTTCTAGCCGGACGGGCTCCTACGAGCAGTACTTC. It specifies CSASSSRTGSYEQYF.

The chain joins TRBV14 to TRBJ2-1; 13 nucleotides align to TRBD2. V shed 3 bases, J shed 4 bases, and the junction held 3 bases outside the gene matches. Germline CDR1 reads SGHDN; CDR2 reads FVKESK. This CDR3 comprises 16 residues. This CDR3 is CASSHGLAGEYNEQFF. The CDR3 bases are TGTGCCAGCAGCCACGGACTAGCGGGAGAGTACAATGAGCAGTTCTTC.

The J gene is TRBJ2-2, the V gene TRBV3-1 (or the pseudogene TRBV3-2); 9 bases map to TRBD1. The CDR3 consists of 16 residues. The germline gives CDR1 LGHDT, CDR2 YNNKEL (reference sequence). V was clipped by 3 bases and J by 7 bases; unmatched bases: 9. CDR3 protein: CASSQRGTGRIGELFF. The CDR3 nucleotides are TGTGCCAGCAGCCAGAGGGGGACAGGGAGGATCGGGGAGCTGTTTTTT.

The V gene is TRBV25-1, the J gene TRBJ2-3, with TRBD1 matching over 8 bases. The CDR3 totals 14 residues. The V segment lost 7 bases and the J segment 4 bases; nucleotides outside the gene matches: 7. The germline V gene encodes CDR1 MGHDK and CDR2 SYGVNS. In DNA, the CDR3 is TGTGCCAGCATAGAGGACAGGGACCCAGATACGCAGTATTTT. Encoded protein: CASIEDRDPDTQYF.

The CDR3 reads CASRTGGDTQYF. The CDR3 DNA follows: TGTGCCAGTCGGACAGGGGGCGATACGCAGTATTTT. This chain connects TRBV6-5 to TRBJ2-3, with 11 bases lining up with TRBD1. V trimming: 9 bases; J trimming: 6 bases; junction bases outside the gene matches: 2. Looked up from germline, CDR1 is MNHEY and CDR2 is SVGAGI. The CDR3 is made up of 12 amino acids.

The chain has TRBV12-3 or TRBV12-4 and TRBJ1-5; 7 bases are shared with TRBD1. The trim removed 10 bases at V and 3 bases at J, leaving 6 bases unmatched. The length of the CDR3 is 13 residues. CDR3: CATSGQDNQPQHF. DNA of the CDR3: TGTGCCACCTCCGGACAGGACAATCAGCCCCAGCATTTT.

This chain connects TRBV18 to TRBJ1-4, with D unclear. Germline assignment: CDR1 KGHSH and CDR2 LQKENI. CDR3 length equals 13 residues. V gave up 5 bases and J gave up 8 bases, with 12 bases separating them. The CDR3 DNA reads as TGTGCCAGCTCAGAGGGCCCTGAGGAAAAACTGTTTTTT. As protein: CASSEGPEEKLFF.

The chain is built from TRBV2 and TRBJ1-4; D gene ambiguous. CDR1 and CDR2 (germline): SNHLY, FYNNEI. Trimming shortened V by 4 bases and J by 8 bases, and 17 bases separated the two germline ends. The CDR3 covers 15 residues. CDR3 region: CASSVMPRPGEKLFF. The CDR3 coding sequence is TGTGCCAGCAGTGTGATGCCCAGACCGGGGGAAAAACTGTTTTTT. The variable domain in full, completed from reference TRBV2 and TRBJ1-4, reads EPEVTQTPSHQVTQMGQEVILRCVPISNHLYFYWYRQILGQKVEFLVSFYNNEISEKSEIFDDQFSVERPDGSNFTLKIRSTKLEDSAMYFCASSVMPRPGEKLFFGSGTQLSVL.

A few counts support this clone. The V call is TRBV5-6, the J call TRBJ2-7, with D perhaps matching TRBD1 (6 bases). Trimming took off 2 bases at V and 3 bases at J, with 9 bases between the two ends. The CDR3 is made up of 13 amino acids. CDR1 and CDR2 from the germline V gene are SGHDT and YYEEEE. The CDR3 is CASSFGQNYEQYF. The DNA of the CDR3 is TGTGCCAGCAGCTTCGGACAGAACTACGAGCAGTACTTC.

CDR3 loop: CASSLGQGANSPLHF. The CDR3 DNA reads as TGTGCCAGCAGCCTCGGACAGGGCGCTAATTCACCCCTCCACTTT. V usage is TRBV2 and J usage is TRBJ1-6, with 8 bases lining up with TRBD1. This CDR3 has 15 amino acids. Trimming cost V 6 bases and J 6 bases; bases outside gene matches: 7. Germline loops: CDR1 SNHLY, CDR2 FYNNEI.

The J gene is TRBJ2-5, the V gene TRBV5-1; 10 bases map to TRBD2. The germline gives CDR1 SGHRS, CDR2 YFSETQ. Losses at the gene ends were 4 bases for V and 5 bases for J; bases not matched to a gene: 17. This CDR3 has 18 residues. Written as DNA, the CDR3 is TGCGCCAGCAGCCGTTCGGCTAGCGGGAGATCAGGTGGGGAGACCCAGTACTTC. Protein product: CASSRSASGRSGGETQYF. Full variable domain (remainder filled in from reference TRBV5-1 and TRBJ2-5): KAGVTQTPRYLIKTRGQQVTLSCSPISGHRSVSWYQQTPGQGLQFLFEYFSETQRNKGNFPGRFSGRQFSNSRSEMNVSTLELGDSALYLCASSRSASGRSGGETQYFGPGTRLLVL.

The CDR3 DNA sequence: TGTGCCAGCAGCTTGTTTTCCGGGAGATCCTACAATGAGCAGTTCTTC. Protein sequence: CASSLFSGRSYNEQFF. The chain combines TRBV5-8 with TRBJ2-1, with a possible D match to TRBD2 (6 bases). The CDR3 is 16 amino acids. The germline V gene encodes CDR1 SGHTS and CDR2 YDEGEE. The V and J ends lost 1 base and 1 base respectively, with 12 bases between them.

The chain has TRBV30 and TRBJ2-5; 7 positions agree with TRBD1. With 8 bases clipped from V and 6 bases from J, the junction kept 12 bases outside the gene matches. Germline V gives CDR1 GTSNPN, CDR2 SVGIG (reference sequence). This CDR3 has 13 residues. CDR3 loop: CAGRTGGLKTQYF. The CDR3 DNA reads as TGTGCCGGCCGGACAGGCGGTTTGAAGACCCAGTACTTC. The entire variable domain, with the rest obtained from reference TRBV30 and TRBJ2-5, is as follows: SQTIHQWPATLVQPVGSPLSLECTVEGTSNPNLYWYRQAAGRGLQLLFYSVGIGQISSEVPQNLSASRPQDRQFILSSKKLLLSDSGFYLCAGRTGGLKTQYFGPGTRLLVL.

CDR3 sequence: CASSTALDRGTHNEQFF. As DNA, the CDR3 is TGTGCCAGTAGTACCGCACTCGACAGGGGAACCCACAATGAGCAGTTCTTC. J is TRBJ2-1 and V is TRBV19, with 8 bases matching TRBD1. The J segment lost 5 bases and the V segment lost 4 bases, leaving 13 bases of the junction unmatched. The CDR3 covers 17 residues. The V gene's germline CDR1 is LNHDA and CDR2 SQIVND (reference sequence). The whole variable domain, remainder taken from reference TRBV19 and TRBJ2-1, is DGGITQSPKYLFRKEGQNVTLSCEQNLNHDAMYWYRQDPGQGLRLIYYSQIVNDFQKGDIAEGYSVSREKKESFPLTVTSAQKNPTAFYLCASSTALDRGTHNEQFFGPGTRLTVL.

The chain combines TRBV18 with TRBJ1-6, with 7 positions matching TRBD1. There are 15 residues in the CDR3. Germline CDR1 and CDR2: KGHSH and LQKENI. V lost 3 bases and J lost 5; bases outside the gene matches: 4. CDR3 in DNA: TGTGCCAGCTCACCGGGGACAGCTAATAATTCACCCCTCCACTTT. Translating gives CASSPGTANNSPLHF.

The chain combines TRBV7-9 with TRBJ1-5; 8 bases are a match to TRBD1. Germline V gene sequence: CDR1 SEHNR, CDR2 FQNEAQ (reference sequence). With V trimmed by 3 bases and J by 4 bases, 8 bases remained unmatched. The CDR3 loop spans 16 amino acids. Here the CDR3 DNA reads TGTGCCAGCAGCTTCAGTGGACAGGGAGGAAATCAGCCCCAGCATTTT. Translated: CASSFSGQGGNQPQHF.

The gene calls are TRBV27 and TRBJ1-4; tentatively, D is TRBD1 (6 bases). Germline CDR1 is MNHEY and CDR2 is SMNVEV (reference sequence). Trimming shortened V by 6 bases and J by 7 bases, and 18 bases separated the two germline ends. CDR3 size: 15 residues. The CDR3 nucleotides read TGTGCCAGCAGACCCTGGGTAGGGGGGGGTGAAAAACTGTTTTTT. Protein product: CASRPWVGGGEKLFF.